A selection of T cell receptor beta chains follows, all from one sample in a study of shared clonotypes between healthy human individuals. Here immunoSEQ multiplex PCR was the method, and the copy in TCRdb shows in-frame clones only, minus some. Of 2,100,000 or so clones in the sample, nearly 97% were seen once. The sample was naive CD4+ T cells sorted from blood. The receptor source for this set is a man between 18 and 35 years old in good health. CDR3s include the opening cysteine and the closing phenylalanine or tryptophan. D genes are given only for firm matches. Clone size is shown for a subset of rows, as once, few, many or a class of expanded clone.

v_call: TRBV18
j_call: TRBJ2-2
d_call: TRBD2
clone_size: NA
cdr3_aa: CASSPISGRGTGELFF
cdr3_nt: TGTGCCAGCTCCCCTATTTCAGGGAGGGGCACCGGGGAGCTGTTTTTT

v_call: TRBV12-5
j_call: TRBJ2-6
d_call: NA
clone_size: once
cdr3_aa: CASGLGVAGANVLTF
cdr3_nt: TGTGCTAGTGGTTTAGGGGTAGCCGGGGCCAACGTCCTGACTTTC

v_call: TRBV6-5
j_call: TRBJ2-3
d_call: TRBD1
clone_size: NA
cdr3_aa: CASSYSLGQGTDTQYF
cdr3_nt: TGTGCCAGCAGTTACTCGTTGGGACAGGGCACAGATACGCAGTATTTT

v_call: TRBV19
j_call: TRBJ1-3
d_call: NA
clone_size: NA
cdr3_aa: CASRHGSGNTIYF
cdr3_nt: TGTGCCAGTAGACACGGTTCTGGAAACACCATATATTTT

v_call: TRBV4-3
j_call: TRBJ2-2
d_call: NA
clone_size: NA
cdr3_aa: CASSQDLAVLGDLTGELFF
cdr3_nt: TGCGCCAGCAGCCAAGATCTAGCAGTGCTGGGGGACCTCACCGGGGAGCTGTTTTTT

v_call: TRBV19
j_call: TRBJ1-2
d_call: NA
clone_size: few
cdr3_aa: CASSLLWADGEIHYGYTF
cdr3_nt: TGTGCCAGTAGTCTCCTTTGGGCCGATGGAGAAATCCACTATGGCTACACCTTC

v_call: TRBV7-8
j_call: TRBJ2-5
d_call: NA
clone_size: NA
cdr3_aa: CASSPWRGQETQYF
cdr3_nt: TGTGCCAGCAGCCCGTGGAGAGGCCAAGAGACCCAGTACTTC

v_call: TRBV7-9
j_call: TRBJ1-1
d_call: NA
clone_size: NA
cdr3_aa: CASSGLEAFF
cdr3_nt: TGTGCCAGCAGCGGCCTTGAAGCTTTCTTT

v_call: TRBV30
j_call: TRBJ1-5
d_call: NA
clone_size: NA
cdr3_aa: CAWSKRDNQPQHF
cdr3_nt: TGCGCCTGGAGTAAACGTGACAATCAGCCCCAGCATTTT

v_call: TRBV18
j_call: TRBJ1-2
d_call: TRBD1
clone_size: NA
cdr3_aa: CASSPLRQGMENYGYTF
cdr3_nt: TGTGCCAGCTCACCCCTTCGACAGGGAATGGAAAACTATGGCTACACCTTC

v_call: TRBV27
j_call: TRBJ2-4
d_call: TRBD2
clone_size: NA
cdr3_aa: CASSSIGLAGGWYF
cdr3_nt: TGTGCCAGCAGTTCCATCGGACTAGCGGGGGGGTGGTACTTC

v_call: TRBV11-2
j_call: TRBJ2-1
d_call: NA
clone_size: once
cdr3_aa: CASSLGGSSYNEQFF
cdr3_nt: TGTGCCAGCAGCTTAGGAGGGAGCTCCTACAATGAGCAGTTCTTC

v_call: TRBV10-3
j_call: TRBJ2-7
d_call: TRBD1
clone_size: NA
cdr3_aa: CAISGTGVAEQYF
cdr3_nt: TGTGCCATCAGTGGGACAGGGGTGGCCGAGCAGTACTTC

v_call: TRBV2
j_call: TRBJ2-1
d_call: NA
clone_size: NA
cdr3_aa: CASSEIMGDEQFF
cdr3_nt: TGTGCCAGCAGTGAAATTATGGGCGATGAGCAGTTCTTC

v_call: TRBV28
j_call: TRBJ1-5
d_call: TRBD1
clone_size: NA
cdr3_aa: CASSFTGQGYQPQHF
cdr3_nt: TGTGCCAGCAGTTTTACCGGACAGGGTTATCAGCCCCAGCATTTT

v_call: TRBV19
j_call: TRBJ1-4
d_call: TRBD1
clone_size: NA
cdr3_aa: CASTKDRAGEKLFF
cdr3_nt: TGTGCCAGTACAAAGGACAGGGCCGGGGAAAAACTGTTTTTT

v_call: TRBV10-3
j_call: TRBJ1-1
d_call: TRBD1
clone_size: NA
cdr3_aa: CAISEFPGGRVNTEAFF
cdr3_nt: TGTGCCATCAGTGAGTTTCCAGGGGGAAGGGTGAACACTGAAGCTTTCTTT

v_call: TRBV27
j_call: TRBJ1-1
d_call: NA
clone_size: NA
cdr3_aa: CASRRTANAEAFF
cdr3_nt: TGTGCCAGCAGGAGGACGGCGAACGCTGAAGCTTTCTTT

v_call: TRBV30
j_call: TRBJ1-3
d_call: NA
clone_size: few
cdr3_aa: CAWSVLSSGNTIYF
cdr3_nt: TGTGCCTGGAGTGTACTTTCCTCTGGAAACACCATATATTTT

v_call: TRBV27
j_call: TRBJ2-1
d_call: TRBD2
clone_size: NA
cdr3_aa: CASSSGLAGLSGNEQFF
cdr3_nt: TGTGCCAGCAGTTCCGGACTAGCGGGGCTATCCGGCAATGAGCAGTTCTTC

v_call: TRBV29-1
j_call: TRBJ1-2
d_call: NA
clone_size: NA
cdr3_aa: CSAVQEDGYTF
cdr3_nt: TGCAGCGCTGTACAGGAAGATGGCTACACCTTC

v_call: TRBV5-4
j_call: TRBJ1-4
d_call: NA
clone_size: NA
cdr3_aa: CASSPGDGREKLFF
cdr3_nt: TGTGCCAGCAGCCCCGGTGACGGCCGTGAAAAACTGTTTTTT

v_call: TRBV7-3
j_call: TRBJ2-3
d_call: NA
clone_size: once
cdr3_aa: CASSSPYYTDTQYF
cdr3_nt: TGTGCCAGCAGCTCGCCCTACTACACAGATACGCAGTATTTT

v_call: TRBV9
j_call: TRBJ2-4
d_call: TRBD2
clone_size: NA
cdr3_aa: CASSRFGTSGGPSKNIQYF
cdr3_nt: TGTGCCAGCAGCCGATTCGGGACTAGCGGGGGACCCTCCAAAAACATTCAGTACTTC

v_call: TRBV2
j_call: TRBJ2-1
d_call: NA
clone_size: NA
cdr3_aa: CASSASGGAQFF
cdr3_nt: TGTGCCAGCAGTGCTTCCGGGGGCGCGCAGTTCTTC

v_call: TRBV28
j_call: TRBJ1-3
d_call: NA
clone_size: NA
cdr3_aa: CASSKQGSGNTIYF
cdr3_nt: TGTGCCAGCAGTAAGCAGGGTTCTGGAAACACCATATATTTT

v_call: TRBV7-2
j_call: TRBJ2-1
d_call: TRBD1
clone_size: NA
cdr3_aa: CASSTPGGFSNEQFF
cdr3_nt: TGTGCCAGCAGCACACCAGGGGGCTTCAGCAATGAGCAGTTCTTC

v_call: TRBV5-1
j_call: TRBJ1-2
d_call: NA
clone_size: NA
cdr3_aa: CASGHPDSYGYTF
cdr3_nt: TGCGCCAGCGGCCACCCGGACAGCTATGGCTACACCTTC

v_call: TRBV7-3
j_call: TRBJ1-2
d_call: TRBD1
clone_size: NA
cdr3_aa: CASSLKGDSYRGYTF
cdr3_nt: TGTGCCAGCAGCCTAAAGGGGGACAGTTATCGCGGCTACACCTTC

v_call: TRBV7-9
j_call: TRBJ1-1
d_call: NA
clone_size: NA
cdr3_aa: CASKSQGGLEAFF
cdr3_nt: TGTGCCAGCAAGTCACAGGGTGGGCTCGAAGCTTTCTTT

v_call: TRBV5-1
j_call: TRBJ2-5
d_call: TRBD2
clone_size: NA
cdr3_aa: CASSLGVAGYQETQYF
cdr3_nt: TGCGCCAGCAGCTTGGGTGTAGCGGGGTACCAAGAGACCCAGTACTTC

v_call: TRBV19
j_call: TRBJ1-2
d_call: NA
clone_size: NA
cdr3_aa: CASSSRSDYGYTF
cdr3_nt: TGTGCCAGTAGTTCCCGGTCCGACTATGGCTACACCTTC

v_call: TRBV4-1
j_call: TRBJ1-6
d_call: NA
clone_size: NA
cdr3_aa: CASSQGAGRLSYNSPLHF
cdr3_nt: TGCGCCAGCAGCCAAGGGGCAGGGAGGCTCTCCTATAATTCACCCCTCCACTTT

v_call: TRBV7-7
j_call: TRBJ2-2
d_call: NA
clone_size: NA
cdr3_aa: CASSADNTGELFF
cdr3_nt: TGTGCTAGCAGCGCAGATAACACCGGGGAGCTGTTTTTT

v_call: TRBV14
j_call: TRBJ2-6
d_call: NA
clone_size: once
cdr3_aa: CASSQVRGLGANVLTF
cdr3_nt: TGTGCCAGCAGCCAAGTCCGGGGGCTTGGGGCCAACGTCCTGACTTTC

v_call: TRBV5-1
j_call: TRBJ2-7
d_call: NA
clone_size: NA
cdr3_aa: CASSLVGHEQYF
cdr3_nt: TGCGCCAGCAGCTTGGTGGGGCACGAGCAGTACTTC

v_call: TRBV7-2
j_call: TRBJ1-4
d_call: NA
clone_size: NA
cdr3_aa: CASSLDPVSEKLFF
cdr3_nt: TGTGCCAGCAGCTTAGACCCAGTCAGTGAAAAACTGTTTTTT

v_call: TRBV18
j_call: TRBJ2-7
d_call: NA
clone_size: NA
cdr3_aa: CASSPGRGSYEQYF
cdr3_nt: TGTGCCAGCTCACCGGGGCGGGGTTCCTACGAGCAGTACTTC

v_call: TRBV16
j_call: TRBJ1-2
d_call: NA
clone_size: NA
cdr3_aa: CASSHWNYGYTF
cdr3_nt: TGTGCCAGCAGCCATTGGAACTATGGCTACACCTTC

v_call: TRBV4-1
j_call: TRBJ2-2
d_call: NA
clone_size: NA
cdr3_aa: CASSPISGPYTGELFF
cdr3_nt: TGCGCCAGCAGCCCTATCTCTGGGCCTTACACCGGGGAGCTGTTTTTT

v_call: TRBV11-2
j_call: TRBJ2-7
d_call: NA
clone_size: few
cdr3_aa: CASSLTYEQYF
cdr3_nt: TGTGCCAGCAGCCTGACCTACGAGCAGTACTTC

v_call: TRBV7-9
j_call: TRBJ1-6
d_call: NA
clone_size: NA
cdr3_aa: CASSLDGARASSPLHF
cdr3_nt: TGTGCCAGCAGCTTGGACGGTGCCAGGGCCTCTTCACCCCTCCACTTT

v_call: TRBV27
j_call: TRBJ2-6
d_call: NA
clone_size: NA
cdr3_aa: CASSPLRRQVPGANVLTF
cdr3_nt: TGTGCCAGCAGTCCTCTACGCCGACAGGTTCCTGGGGCCAACGTCCTGACTTTC

v_call: TRBV6-4
j_call: TRBJ1-1
d_call: NA
clone_size: NA
cdr3_aa: CASSGTIRPRETEAFF
cdr3_nt: TGTGCCAGCAGTGGTACGATCCGGCCTCGGGAGACTGAAGCTTTCTTT

v_call: TRBV19
j_call: TRBJ1-2
d_call: NA
clone_size: NA
cdr3_aa: CASSIARGSGYTF
cdr3_nt: TGTGCCAGTAGTATAGCCAGGGGTAGTGGCTACACCTTC

v_call: TRBV6-1
j_call: TRBJ1-4
d_call: NA
clone_size: NA
cdr3_aa: CASSEGTATNEKLFF
cdr3_nt: TGTGCCAGCAGTGAAGGGACAGCAACTAATGAAAAACTGTTTTTT

v_call: TRBV28
j_call: TRBJ2-5
d_call: NA
clone_size: NA
cdr3_aa: CASTTPQGGETQYF
cdr3_nt: TGTGCCAGCACCACCCCCCAGGGAGGAGAGACCCAGTACTTC

v_call: TRBV2
j_call: TRBJ2-3
d_call: TRBD1
clone_size: NA
cdr3_aa: CASSDETGATQYF
cdr3_nt: TGTGCCAGCAGTGACGAGACAGGGGCTACGCAGTATTTT

v_call: TRBV5-6
j_call: TRBJ2-5
d_call: TRBD2
clone_size: NA
cdr3_aa: CASNLGSGGSRRETQYF
cdr3_nt: TGTGCCAGCAATCTTGGTTCGGGCGGGAGCCGCCGGGAGACCCAGTACTTC

v_call: TRBV6-5
j_call: TRBJ2-7
d_call: NA
clone_size: NA
cdr3_aa: CASGRGYEQYF
cdr3_nt: TGTGCCAGCGGAAGAGGTTACGAGCAGTACTTC

v_call: TRBV6-5
j_call: TRBJ2-7
d_call: TRBD1
clone_size: NA
cdr3_aa: CASRGQGWGEQYF
cdr3_nt: TGTGCCAGCAGAGGACAGGGGTGGGGCGAGCAGTACTTC

v_call: TRBV6-1
j_call: TRBJ2-5
d_call: NA
clone_size: NA
cdr3_aa: CASSLSQETQYF
cdr3_nt: TGTGCCAGCAGTTTGAGCCAAGAGACCCAGTACTTC

v_call: TRBV6-5
j_call: TRBJ2-2
d_call: NA
clone_size: NA
cdr3_aa: CASSFFGELFF
cdr3_nt: TGTGCCAGCAGTTTTTTCGGGGAGCTGTTTTTT

v_call: TRBV19
j_call: TRBJ1-5
d_call: NA
clone_size: NA
cdr3_aa: CASSIMNQPQHF
cdr3_nt: TGTGCCAGTAGTATTATGAATCAGCCCCAGCATTTT

v_call: TRBV29-1
j_call: TRBJ1-1
d_call: NA
clone_size: NA
cdr3_aa: CSVAGRLNTEAFF
cdr3_nt: TGCAGCGTTGCCGGCAGGCTGAACACTGAAGCTTTCTTT